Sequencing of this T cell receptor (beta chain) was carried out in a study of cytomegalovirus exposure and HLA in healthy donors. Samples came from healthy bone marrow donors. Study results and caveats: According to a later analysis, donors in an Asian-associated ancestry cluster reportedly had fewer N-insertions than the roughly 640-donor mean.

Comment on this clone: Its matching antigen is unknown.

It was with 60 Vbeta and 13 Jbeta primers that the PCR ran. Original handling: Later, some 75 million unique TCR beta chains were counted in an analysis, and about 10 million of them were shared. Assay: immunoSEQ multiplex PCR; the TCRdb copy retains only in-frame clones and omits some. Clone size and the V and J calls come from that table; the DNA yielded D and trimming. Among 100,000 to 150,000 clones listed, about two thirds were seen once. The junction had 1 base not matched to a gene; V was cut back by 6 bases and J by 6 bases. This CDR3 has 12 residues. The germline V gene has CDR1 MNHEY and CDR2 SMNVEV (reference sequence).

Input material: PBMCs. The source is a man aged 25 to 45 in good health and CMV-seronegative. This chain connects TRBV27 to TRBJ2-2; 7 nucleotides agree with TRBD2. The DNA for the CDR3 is TGTGCCAGCAGCCGGGAGGCCGGGGAGCTGTTTTTT. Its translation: CASSREAGELFF.